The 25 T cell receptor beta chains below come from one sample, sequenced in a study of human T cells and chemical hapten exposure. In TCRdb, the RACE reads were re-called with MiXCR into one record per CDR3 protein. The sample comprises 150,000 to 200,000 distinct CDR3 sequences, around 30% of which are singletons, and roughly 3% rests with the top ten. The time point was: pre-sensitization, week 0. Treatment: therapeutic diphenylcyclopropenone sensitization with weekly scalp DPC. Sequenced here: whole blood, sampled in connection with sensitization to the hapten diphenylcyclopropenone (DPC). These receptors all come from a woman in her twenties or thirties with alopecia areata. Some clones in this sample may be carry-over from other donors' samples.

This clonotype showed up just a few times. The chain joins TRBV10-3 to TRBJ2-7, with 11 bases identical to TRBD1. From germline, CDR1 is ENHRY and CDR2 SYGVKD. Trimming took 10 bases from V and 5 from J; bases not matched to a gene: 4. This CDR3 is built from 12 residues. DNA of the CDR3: TGTGCCACGGGGGACAGGGGGAACGAGCAGTACTTC. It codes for CATGDRGNEQYF.

The CDR3 coding sequence is TGTGCCAGCAGCTTAATTTCGCGGGGTGGTACCGGGGAGCTGTTTTTT. Translating it yields CASSLISRGGTGELFF. This sequence joins TRBV7-2 and TRBJ2-2, with a weak D call TRBD2 (6 bases). Germline-derived CDR1 and CDR2 are SGHTA and FQGNSA. Trimming left V 2 bases short and J 5 bases short, with 15 bases between. This CDR3 contains 16 residues.

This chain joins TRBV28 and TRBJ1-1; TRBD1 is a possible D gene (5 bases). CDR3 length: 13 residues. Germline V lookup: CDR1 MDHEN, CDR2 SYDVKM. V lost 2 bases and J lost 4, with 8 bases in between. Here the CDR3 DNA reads TGTGCCAGCAGTTTACCAGGGATCACTGAAGCTTTCTTT. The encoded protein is CASSLPGITEAFF.

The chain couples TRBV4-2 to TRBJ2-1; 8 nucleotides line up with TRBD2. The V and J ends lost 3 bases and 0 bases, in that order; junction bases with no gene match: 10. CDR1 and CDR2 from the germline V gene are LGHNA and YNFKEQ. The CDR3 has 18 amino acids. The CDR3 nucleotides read TGTGCCAGCAGCCAGATAGTCCAGCGGGGGAGCTCCTACAATGAGCAGTTCTTC. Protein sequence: CASSQIVQRGSSYNEQFF.

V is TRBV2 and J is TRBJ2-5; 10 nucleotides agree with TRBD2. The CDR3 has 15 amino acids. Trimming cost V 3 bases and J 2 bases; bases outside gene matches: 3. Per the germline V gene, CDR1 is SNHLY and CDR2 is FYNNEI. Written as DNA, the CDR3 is TGTGCCAGCAGTGAGGGACTAGCGTTACAAGAGACCCAGTACTTC. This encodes CASSEGLALQETQYF.

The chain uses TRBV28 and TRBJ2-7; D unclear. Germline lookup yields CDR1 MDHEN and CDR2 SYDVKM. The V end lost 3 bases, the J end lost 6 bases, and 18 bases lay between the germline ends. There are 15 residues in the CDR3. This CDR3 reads CASSFAGPRLGEQYF. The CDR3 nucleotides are TGTGCCAGCAGTTTCGCCGGACCCCGTCTGGGCGAGCAGTACTTC. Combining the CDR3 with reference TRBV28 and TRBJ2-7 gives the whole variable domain DVKVTQSSRYLVKRTGEKVFLECVQDMDHENMFWYRQDPGLGLRLIYFSYDVKMKEKGDIPEGYSVSREKKERFSLILESASTNQTSMYLCASSFAGPRLGEQYFGPGTRLTVT.

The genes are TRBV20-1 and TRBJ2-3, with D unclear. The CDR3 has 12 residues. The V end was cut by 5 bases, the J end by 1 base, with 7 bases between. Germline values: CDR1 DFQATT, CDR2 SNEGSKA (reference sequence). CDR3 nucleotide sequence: TGCAGTGCTCCATCTCGCACAGATACGCAGTATTTT. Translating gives CSAPSRTDTQYF.

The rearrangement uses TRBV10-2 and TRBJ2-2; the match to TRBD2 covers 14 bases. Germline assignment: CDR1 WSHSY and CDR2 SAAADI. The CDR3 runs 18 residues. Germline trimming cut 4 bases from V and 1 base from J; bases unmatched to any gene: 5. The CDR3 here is CASSGLAGGRRNTGELFF. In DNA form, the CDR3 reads TGCGCCAGCAGTGGACTAGCGGGAGGGCGGCGGAACACCGGGGAGCTGTTTTTT.

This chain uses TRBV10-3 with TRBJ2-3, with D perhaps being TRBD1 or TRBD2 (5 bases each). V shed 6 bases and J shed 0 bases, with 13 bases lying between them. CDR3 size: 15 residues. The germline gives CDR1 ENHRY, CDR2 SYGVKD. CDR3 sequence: CAISGTRTSTDTQYF. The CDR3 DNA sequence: TGTGCCATCAGCGGGACCAGGACTAGCACAGATACGCAGTATTTT.

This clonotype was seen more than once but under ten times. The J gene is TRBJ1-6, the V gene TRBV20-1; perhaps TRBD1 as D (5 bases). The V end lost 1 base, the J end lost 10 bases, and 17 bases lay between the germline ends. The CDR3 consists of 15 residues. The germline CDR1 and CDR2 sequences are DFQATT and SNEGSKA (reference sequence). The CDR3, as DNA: TGCAGTGCTAGAGGCCGGGCAGGGATTGGATCACCCCTCCACTTT. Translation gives CSARGRAGIGSPLHF.

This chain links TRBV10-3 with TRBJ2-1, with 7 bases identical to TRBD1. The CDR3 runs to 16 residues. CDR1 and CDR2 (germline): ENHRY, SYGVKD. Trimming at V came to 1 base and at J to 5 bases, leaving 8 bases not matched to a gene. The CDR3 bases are TGTGCCATCAGTGAGTTCGTGAGCCAGGGGGACAATGAGCAGTTCTTC. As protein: CAISEFVSQGDNEQFF.

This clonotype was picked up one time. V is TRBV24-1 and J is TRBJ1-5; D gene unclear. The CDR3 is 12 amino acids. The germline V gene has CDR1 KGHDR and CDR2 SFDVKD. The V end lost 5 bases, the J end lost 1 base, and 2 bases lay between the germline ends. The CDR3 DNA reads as TGTGCCACCAGTGCGAGCAATCAGCCCCAGCATTTT. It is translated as CATSASNQPQHF.

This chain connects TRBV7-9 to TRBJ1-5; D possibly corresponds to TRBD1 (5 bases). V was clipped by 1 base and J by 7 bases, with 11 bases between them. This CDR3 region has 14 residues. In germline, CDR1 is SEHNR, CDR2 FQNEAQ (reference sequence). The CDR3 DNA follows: TGTGCCAGCAGCTTAGGTGCCGGGGACCAGCCCCAGCATTTT. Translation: CASSLGAGDQPQHF.

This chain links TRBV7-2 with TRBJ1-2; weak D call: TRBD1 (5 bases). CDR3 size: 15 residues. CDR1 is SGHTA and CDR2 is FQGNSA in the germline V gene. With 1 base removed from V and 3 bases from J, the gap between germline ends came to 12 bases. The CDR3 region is CASSLGAGEYYGYTF. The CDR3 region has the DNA TGTGCCAGCAGCTTAGGTGCGGGGGAGTACTATGGCTACACCTTC.

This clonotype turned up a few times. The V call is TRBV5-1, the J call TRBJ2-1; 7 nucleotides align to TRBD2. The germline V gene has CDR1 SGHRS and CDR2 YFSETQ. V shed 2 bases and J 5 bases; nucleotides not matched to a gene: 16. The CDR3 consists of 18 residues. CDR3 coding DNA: TGCGCCAGCAGCTTTCAATTAATGGCTAGCGGAGGAAACAATGAGCAGTTCTTC. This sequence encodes CASSFQLMASGGNNEQFF.

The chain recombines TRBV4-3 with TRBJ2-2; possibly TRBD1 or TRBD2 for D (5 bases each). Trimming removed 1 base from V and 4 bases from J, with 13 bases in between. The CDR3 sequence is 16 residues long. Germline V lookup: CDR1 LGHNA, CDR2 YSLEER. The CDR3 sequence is CASSQGTAGITGELFF. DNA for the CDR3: TGCGCCAGCAGCCAAGGGACTGCAGGGATCACCGGGGAGCTGTTTTTT.

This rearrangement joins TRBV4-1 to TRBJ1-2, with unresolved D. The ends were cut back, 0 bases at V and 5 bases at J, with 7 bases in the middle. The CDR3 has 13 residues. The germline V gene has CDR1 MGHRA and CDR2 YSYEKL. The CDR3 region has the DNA TGCGCCAGCAGCCAAGAGTCTTCGTATGGCTACACCTTC. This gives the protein CASSQESSYGYTF.

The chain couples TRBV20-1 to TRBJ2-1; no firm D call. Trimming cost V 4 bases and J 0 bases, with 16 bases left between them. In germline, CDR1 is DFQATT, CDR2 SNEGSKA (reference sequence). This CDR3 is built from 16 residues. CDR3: CSATPTERNSYNEQFF. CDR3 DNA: TGCAGTGCTACCCCCACTGAAAGGAACTCCTACAATGAGCAGTTCTTC.

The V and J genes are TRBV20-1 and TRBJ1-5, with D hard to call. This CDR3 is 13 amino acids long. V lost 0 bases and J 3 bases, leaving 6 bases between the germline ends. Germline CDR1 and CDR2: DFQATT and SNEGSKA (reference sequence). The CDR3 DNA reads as TGCAGTGCTAGAGATTTTGACAATCAGCCCCAGCATTTT. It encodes CSARDFDNQPQHF.

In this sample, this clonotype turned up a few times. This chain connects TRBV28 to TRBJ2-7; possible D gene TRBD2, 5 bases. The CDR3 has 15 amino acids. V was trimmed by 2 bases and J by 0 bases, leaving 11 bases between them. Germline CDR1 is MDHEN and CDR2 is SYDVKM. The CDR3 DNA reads TGTGCCAGCAGTTTAGATACCGCGGGCTCCTACGAGCAGTACTTC. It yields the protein CASSLDTAGSYEQYF.

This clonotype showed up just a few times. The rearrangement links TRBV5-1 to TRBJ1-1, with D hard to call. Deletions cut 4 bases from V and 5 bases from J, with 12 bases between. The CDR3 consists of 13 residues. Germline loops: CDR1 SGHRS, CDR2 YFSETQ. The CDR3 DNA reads TGCGCCAGCAGCCTATTGAGAGGGACTGAAGCTTTCTTT. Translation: CASSLLRGTEAFF. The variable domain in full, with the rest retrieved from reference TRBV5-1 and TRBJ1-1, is KAGVTQTPRYLIKTRGQQVTLSCSPISGHRSVSWYQQTPGQGLQFLFEYFSETQRNKGNFPGRFSGRQFSNSRSEMNVSTLELGDSALYLCASSLLRGTEAFFGQGTRLTVV.

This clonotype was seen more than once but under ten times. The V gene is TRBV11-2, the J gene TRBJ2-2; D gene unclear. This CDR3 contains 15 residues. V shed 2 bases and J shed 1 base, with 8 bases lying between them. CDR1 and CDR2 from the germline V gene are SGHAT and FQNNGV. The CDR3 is CASSLRVQNTGELFF. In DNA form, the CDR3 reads TGTGCCAGCAGCTTACGGGTACAGAACACCGGGGAGCTGTTTTTT.

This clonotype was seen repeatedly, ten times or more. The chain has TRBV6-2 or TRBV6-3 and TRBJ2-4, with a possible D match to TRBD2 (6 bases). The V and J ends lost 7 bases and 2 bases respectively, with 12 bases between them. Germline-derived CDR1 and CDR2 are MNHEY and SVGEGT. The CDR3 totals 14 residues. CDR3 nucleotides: TGTGCCAGCACCTGGGGAGGATCCAAAAACATTCAGTACTTC. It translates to CASTWGGSKNIQYF.

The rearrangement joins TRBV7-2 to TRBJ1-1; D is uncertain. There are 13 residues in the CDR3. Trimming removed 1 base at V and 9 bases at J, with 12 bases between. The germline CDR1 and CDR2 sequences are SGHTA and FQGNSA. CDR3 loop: CASSLGFVDKAFF. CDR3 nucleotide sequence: TGTGCCAGCAGCTTAGGTTTTGTTGATAAAGCTTTCTTT.

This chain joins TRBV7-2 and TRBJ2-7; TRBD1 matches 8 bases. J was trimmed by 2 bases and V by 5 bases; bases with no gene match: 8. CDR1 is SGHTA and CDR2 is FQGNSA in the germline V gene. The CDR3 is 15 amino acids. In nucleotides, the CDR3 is TGTGCCAGCAGCGTACCGGACAGGGATCCCTACGAGCAGTACTTC. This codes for CASSVPDRDPYEQYF.